This T cell receptor (beta chain) was retrieved from a study of CD8+CD57+ T cells in acquired aplastic anemia. This clonotype was recorded a few times. Using genomic DNA as the template, TCR beta VDJ and CDR3 profiling was carried out. TCRdb analysed the reads with MiXCR anew, one entry per CDR3 protein. The sample lists 150,000 to 200,000 distinct CDR3 sequences; roughly 48% were seen once. Germline V gives CDR1 MNHNS, CDR2 SASEGT. The CDR3 is made up of 15 amino acids. With 6 bases removed from V and 6 bases from J, the gap between germline ends came to 21 bases. Patients who underwent sequencing had shown CD8+CD57+ cell expansion by flow cytometry.

Specimen: sorted CD4+, CD8+, or CD8+CD57+ T cells (not recorded which) from PBMCs. This chain joins TRBV6-1 and TRBJ2-7; a weak D match, TRBD1 (6 bases). The receptor comes from a human donor with aplastic anemia. In DNA, the CDR3 is TGTGCCAGCAGCCCCGAGGCTGGGGGCGCGTCCGAGCAGTACTTC. This codes for CASSPEAGGASEQYF.